Listed here are 12 T cell receptor beta chains from one sample, sequenced in a study of blood T cell repertoires in COVID-19. Sequencing used immunoSEQ multiplex PCR; TCRdb keeps in-frame clones, though not all of them. The data show hundreds of thousands of clones, approximately 88% seen once. The source material was peripheral blood. These receptors were collected from a woman aged 45-59 years with active or convalescent COVID-19.

The rearrangement links TRBV3-1 (or the pseudogene TRBV3-2) to TRBJ2-3; 7 nucleotides match TRBD2. Trimming took 5 bases from V and 3 from J; bases not matched to a gene: 5. Germline loops: CDR1 LGHDT, CDR2 YNNKEL (reference sequence). This CDR3 has 14 amino acids. Written as DNA, the CDR3 is TGTGCCAGCAGCGTCCGCGGGGGAACAGATACGCAGTATTTT. Translating it yields CASSVRGGTDTQYF.

The table lists this clone with a few counts. The V gene is TRBV11-2, the J gene TRBJ1-2, with D tentatively TRBD1 (5 bases). Per the germline V gene, CDR1 is SGHAT and CDR2 is FQNNGV. Trimming removed 2 bases from V and 5 bases from J, with 9 bases in between. CDR3 length equals 13 residues. CDR3 sequence reads: CASSLFRAYGYTF. CDR3 DNA sequence: TGTGCCAGCAGCTTATTCAGGGCGTATGGCTACACCTTC.

This chain links TRBV5-1 with TRBJ2-7, with D maybe TRBD1 (5 bases). The CDR3 runs 15 residues. Germline lookup yields CDR1 SGHRS and CDR2 YFSETQ. Trimming took off 5 bases at V and 2 bases at J, with 17 bases between the two ends. The CDR3 DNA reads TGCGCCAGCAGGCCCGGGCCTGGGGCGACCTACGAGCAGTACTTC. Translating it yields CASRPGPGATYEQYF.

The chain joins TRBV4-3 to TRBJ1-2; D is ambiguous. Germline V gene lookup returns CDR1 LGHNA and CDR2 YSLEER. V was trimmed by 1 base and J by 2 bases, leaving 14 bases between them. CDR3 size: 16 residues. The CDR3 DNA reads as TGCGCCAGCAGCCAAGGCGGTCCGACGGGGAACTATGGCTACACCTTC. Translated, it gives CASSQGGPTGNYGYTF.

V usage is TRBV28 and J usage is TRBJ1-1; 7 nucleotides line up with TRBD1. Germline CDR1 and CDR2: MDHEN and SYDVKM. The length of the CDR3 is 15 residues. V shed 4 bases, J shed 0 bases, and the junction held 5 bases outside the gene matches. CDR3 bases: TGTGCCAGCAGTTCCGCCGGGACAGTGAACACTGAAGCTTTCTTT. Translation: CASSSAGTVNTEAFF.

The V and J genes are TRBV24-1 and TRBJ2-1; the D is unclear. The CDR3 has 13 amino acids. Per germline, CDR1 KGHDR and CDR2 SFDVKD. V was shortened by 4 bases and J by 6 bases, with 9 bases between the two germline ends. The CDR3 nucleotides read TGTGCCACCAGTGACCCGGGTCGCAATGAGCAGTTCTTC. Protein product: CATSDPGRNEQFF.

The rearrangement uses TRBV28 and TRBJ2-1; TRBD1 matches 9 bases. Germline CDR1 MDHEN, CDR2 SYDVKM. This CDR3 region has 15 residues. V was pared by 5 bases and J by 6 bases, with 8 bases of the junction left unmatched. The CDR3: CASSLPGTGSNEQFF. In DNA, the CDR3 is TGTGCCAGCAGTCTCCCCGGGACAGGGAGCAATGAGCAGTTCTTC.

The chain uses TRBV25-1 and TRBJ1-5; D is perhaps TRBD1 (5 bases). The CDR3 extends over 14 amino acids. Germline V gives CDR1 MGHDK, CDR2 SYGVNS. The V gene lost 2 bases and the J gene lost 3 bases, with 8 bases spanning the gap. The CDR3 bases are TGTGCCAGCAGTGAAACAGGATCCAATCAGCCCCAGCATTTT. Its protein is CASSETGSNQPQHF.

This clone was detected only once. The rearrangement joins TRBV5-1 to TRBJ1-6, with no clear D. From germline, CDR1 is SGHRS and CDR2 YFSETQ. V lost 4 bases and J lost 3, with 11 bases in between. The CDR3 runs to 15 residues. The CDR3 DNA reads TGCGCCAGCAGCCTCTTGGCGGACTATAATTCACCCCTCCACTTT. Its protein is CASSLLADYNSPLHF.

This clone has ten or more counts. This chain joins TRBV7-2 and TRBJ2-2; 12 bases are shared with TRBD2. The CDR3 length is 16 residues. Germline CDR1 reads SGHTA; CDR2 reads FQGNSA. J was trimmed by 5 bases and V by 7 bases; bases with no gene match: 8. The DNA of the CDR3 is TGTGCCAGCACCCGACTAGCGGGAGATGTTACCGGGGAGCTGTTTTTT. It yields the protein CASTRLAGDVTGELFF.

The chain carries TRBV3-1 (or the pseudogene TRBV3-2) and TRBJ2-2; 8 positions match TRBD2. The trim removed 5 bases at V and 2 bases at J, leaving 10 bases unmatched. The germline gives CDR1 LGHDT, CDR2 YNNKEL (reference sequence). This CDR3 comprises 17 residues. Written as DNA, the CDR3 is TGTGCCAGCAGCGACGTAGCGATAGCGGGAAACACCGGGGAGCTGTTTTTT. Translated, it gives CASSDVAIAGNTGELFF.

J is TRBJ2-5 and V is TRBV7-2, with 8 bases aligning to TRBD1. The CDR3 consists of 14 residues. Germline loops: CDR1 SGHTA, CDR2 FQGNSA. V lost 5 bases and J lost 4; bases outside the gene matches: 6. CDR3 protein: CASSLRGRRETQYF. Here the CDR3 DNA reads TGTGCCAGCAGCCTCAGGGGGCGCAGAGAGACCCAGTACTTC.